This is a list of T cell receptor beta chains from one sample in a study of cytomegalovirus exposure and HLA in healthy donors. TCRdb keeps only in-frame clones here, not all; method: immunoSEQ multiplex PCR. This repertoire shows under 300,000 clones, approximately 90% found once; its top ten account for 3.5% to 4.5%. The sample comprised PBMCs. The source of these receptors is a man aged 35 to 55 in good health and CMV-seropositive. The CDR3 runs from the conserved cysteine through the conserved F or W. D genes are given only for firm matches. Rows give clone size only sometimes, using once, few, many, or a class for an expanded clone.

CDR3 length	D gene	clone size	J gene	V gene	CDR3 DNA	CDR3 protein
16	TRBD1	.	TRBJ2-3	TRBV28	TGTGCCAGCAGCTCCGAACCGGGACAGTCCACAGATACGCAGTATTTT	CASSSEPGQSTDTQYF
15	.	.	TRBJ2-1	TRBV11-3	TGTGCCAGCAGCTCGACACGTAGCTCCTACAATGAGCAGTTCTTC	CASSSTRSSYNEQFF
17	.	.	TRBJ2-7	TRBV21-1	TGTGCCAGCAGCAAAGATCGGACTAGCGGGAACACCTACGAGCAGTACTTC	CASSKDRTSGNTYEQYF
15	TRBD1	.	TRBJ1-5	TRBV9	TGTGCCAGCAGCGCAGGACAGGTTGGCCTACAGCCCCAGCATTTT	CASSAGQVGLQPQHF
13	TRBD2	once	TRBJ2-1	TRBV19	TGTGCCAGTAGTATAGGTAGCGGGAGTTGGCAGTTCTTC	CASSIGSGSWQFF
15	TRBD1	.	TRBJ2-7	TRBV19	TGTGCCAGTAGTATCCTCCGGGACAGGGTTTACGAGCAGTACTTC	CASSILRDRVYEQYF
14	.	.	TRBJ2-7	TRBV2	TGTGCCAGCAGCCTGCAGGAGGTTAGTTACGAGCAGTACTTC	CASSLQEVSYEQYF
14	TRBD2	.	TRBJ2-2	TRBV5-4	TGTGCCAGCAGCTTGACTAGCGGAACCGGGGAGCTGTTTTTT	CASSLTSGTGELFF
18	TRBD1	.	TRBJ2-1	TRBV10-3	TGTGCCATCAGTGACCCGAAACAGGGGATCGGTCCCTACAATGAGCAGTTCTTC	CAISDPKQGIGPYNEQFF
15	TRBD1	few	TRBJ1-5	TRBV2	TGTGCCAGCAGTGACGAGGGACAGAACCCTCGGCCCCAGCATTTT	CASSDEGQNPRPQHF
14	TRBD2	.	TRBJ2-2	TRBV29-1	TGCAGCGTTGGTGGGACTAAGAACACCGGGGAGCTGTTTTTT	CSVGGTKNTGELFF
15	TRBD2	once	TRBJ2-1	TRBV10-1	TGCGCCAGCAGTGTCGGGACTAGCAGTGACAATGAGCAGTTCTTC	CASSVGTSSDNEQFF
15	.	few	TRBJ1-1	TRBV5-1	TGCGCCAGCAGCTTGACCTCTGGCAGGGCCACTGAAGCTTTCTTT	CASSLTSGRATEAFF
14	TRBD1	.	TRBJ2-3	TRBV6-6	TGTGCCAGCAGTTACGACAGGGGTGGAGATACGCAGTATTTT	CASSYDRGGDTQYF
16	TRBD1	few	TRBJ2-7	TRBV18	TGTGCCAGCTCACCATCTCTCGCGGACAGGGGGCACGAGCAGTACTTC	CASSPSLADRGHEQYF
14	TRBD1	.	TRBJ1-2	TRBV6-5	TGTGCCAGCAGTATAATCGACAGGGGTGGTGGCTACACCTTC	CASSIIDRGGGYTF
14	TRBD2	.	TRBJ2-1	TRBV30	TGTGCCTGGAGCCCCGGGAGGGCCAGGGGTGAGCAGTTCTTC	CAWSPGRARGEQFF
14	.	.	TRBJ2-7	TRBV2	TGTGCCAGCAGTGGACGGGGTAGTAGTTACGAGCAGTACTTC	CASSGRGSSYEQYF
15	.	.	TRBJ1-4	TRBV5-6	TGTGCCAGCACCACCGGGGGTGCAACTAATGAAAAACTGTTTTTT	CASTTGGATNEKLFF
15	.	.	TRBJ1-2	TRBV5-4	TGTGCCAGCAGCCCAACTTTAGGAGGGTCGGGGGGCTACACCTTC	CASSPTLGGSGGYTF
18	.	.	TRBJ2-1	TRBV4-2	TGTGCCAGCAGCCAACATACCCGGTCTCCGATAATTGGCAATGAGCAGTTCTTC	CASSQHTRSPIIGNEQFF